The sequence of this T cell receptor beta chain was determined in a study of cytomegalovirus exposure and HLA in healthy donors. Germline loops: CDR1 MNHNS, CDR2 SASEGT. After removal of 9 bases from V and 5 bases from J, the junction contained 5 bases not matched to a gene. The length of the CDR3 is 12 residues. Both 60 Vbeta primers and 13 Jbeta primers went into the PCR. Measured with immunoSEQ multiplex PCR; TCRdb has only the in-frame clones, and not every one. This table holds around 120,000 clones, 70% to 85% found once. J is TRBJ1-1 and V is TRBV6-1, with TRBD1 matching over 8 bases. The TCR originated in a woman aged 45 to 65 in good health and CMV-seropositive. Source material: PBMCs. As DNA, the CDR3 is TGTGCCAGTGCAGGGGGCCGGACTGAAGCTTTCTTT. It yields the protein CASAGGRTEAFF.